The 23 T cell receptor beta chains in this list originate from one sample, sequenced in a study of T-cell reconstitution after alpha-beta-depleted transplantation in children. The TCRbeta library incorporated unique molecular identifiers. TCRdb passed the PCR reads through MiXCR, listing each CDR3 protein once. The table shows 250,000 to 350,000 distinct CDR3 sequences, with almost 10% occurring only once. Sequencing was performed on PBMCs from the stem cell graft donor, taken from the stem cell graft. The receptors originated from a human donor who donated a stem cell graft to a child with SCID.

Only a few counts were recorded for this clonotype. This sequence joins TRBV19 and TRBJ2-5, with TRBD1 matching over 11 bases. Germline V gene sequence: CDR1 LNHDA, CDR2 SQIVND (reference sequence). The V gene end was trimmed by 6 bases and the J gene end by 5 bases; junction bases not matched to a gene: 5. The CDR3 spans 14 residues. The DNA for the CDR3 is TGTGCCAGTAGAAGGACAGGGGGCAGTGAGACCCAGTACTTC. Translated, it gives CASRRTGGSETQYF.

The V and J genes are TRBV5-1 and TRBJ2-1; D remains ambiguous. The germline V gene has CDR1 SGHRS and CDR2 YFSETQ. The CDR3 loop spans 16 amino acids. Trimming cost V 0 bases and J 0 bases, with 10 bases left between them. The CDR3 nucleotides read TGCGCCAGCAGCTTGGAGGCAGTTAGCTCCTACAATGAGCAGTTCTTC. Protein sequence: CASSLEAVSSYNEQFF.

There are a few counts of this clonotype. The J gene is TRBJ2-2, the V gene TRBV4-2; D may be TRBD1 (6 bases). CDR1 is LGHNA, CDR2 YNFKEQ, per germline. This CDR3 is built from 16 residues. Trimming took 2 bases from V and 0 from J, leaving 10 bases between them. CDR3 DNA sequence: TGTGCCAGCAGCCAAACGGGACAAGCGAACACCGGGGAGCTGTTTTTT. The encoded protein is CASSQTGQANTGELFF.

In this sample, this clonotype turned up a few times. V and J are TRBV7-2 and TRBJ1-2; 7 bases align to TRBD1. CDR1 SGHTA and CDR2 FQGNSA come from the germline V gene. V trimming: 7 bases; J trimming: 8 bases; junction bases outside the gene matches: 16. This CDR3 contains 15 residues. For the CDR3, the DNA is TGTGCCAGCACCGGAGGGGCGGAGACAGGGTACGGCTACACCTTC. It specifies CASTGGAETGYGYTF.

This clonotype was seen repeatedly, ten times or more. This chain links TRBV12-3 or TRBV12-4 with TRBJ1-5, with D possibly being TRBD1 (6 bases). The length of the CDR3 is 14 residues. V dropped 5 bases and J dropped 4 bases, with 12 bases sitting between them. The CDR3 bases are TGTGCCAGCAGTCTAAAGGGGGGAAATCAGCCCCAGCATTTT. This gives the protein CASSLKGGNQPQHF.

This clonotype was seen at least ten times. This sequence joins TRBV9 and TRBJ2-5; D gene ambiguous. This CDR3 is built from 15 residues. V was trimmed by 0 bases and J by 3 bases, leaving 12 bases between them. Germline V gene lookup returns CDR1 SGDLS and CDR2 YYNGEE. The CDR3 DNA is TGTGCCAGCAGCGTAGGAGGTTGGGCTGAAGAGACCCAGTACTTC. Translated, it gives CASSVGGWAEETQYF. Combining the CDR3 with reference TRBV9 and TRBJ2-5 gives the whole variable domain DSGVTQTPKHLITATGQRVTLRCSPRSGDLSVYWYQQSLDQGLQFLIQYYNGEERAKGNILERFSAQQFPDLHSELNLSSLELGDSALYFCASSVGGWAEETQYFGPGTRLLVL.

The gene calls are TRBV11-2 and TRBJ2-5, with 9 positions matching TRBD2. Unmatched junction bases numbered 7, after V lost 0 bases and J lost 2 bases. The germline CDR1 and CDR2 sequences are SGHAT and FQNNGV. The CDR3 totals 17 residues. CDR3 DNA sequence: TGTGCCAGCAGCTTAGATATAGGGCTAGCGGGGCAAGAGACCCAGTACTTC. The encoded protein is CASSLDIGLAGQETQYF.

This clonotype occurred many times. CDR3 nucleotide sequence: TGTGCCAGCAGCCGGGCGGGACTTCTCAATCAGCCCCAGCATTTT. Translating it yields CASSRAGLLNQPQHF. The rearrangement links TRBV5-6 to TRBJ1-5; TRBD1 might be the D (5 bases). In germline, CDR1 is SGHDT, CDR2 YYEEEE. This CDR3 has 15 residues. Trimming took off 4 bases at V and 3 bases at J, with 14 bases between the two ends.

This rearrangement joins TRBV12-3 or TRBV12-4 to TRBJ1-5; D is unclear. Trimming took 3 bases from V and 4 from J, leaving 10 bases between them. The CDR3 has 14 residues. CDR3 amino acids: CASSFGTPNQPQHF. CDR3 coding DNA: TGTGCCAGCAGTTTCGGTACACCGAATCAGCCCCAGCATTTT.

This clonotype appeared a few times. V gene TRBV12-3 or TRBV12-4 combines with J gene TRBJ2-3, with 11 positions matching TRBD2. The CDR3 contains 18 residues. Trimming at V came to 5 bases and at J to 5 bases, leaving 15 bases not matched to a gene. The CDR3 protein is CASSPNPLAGGPRDTQYF. Here the CDR3 DNA reads TGTGCCAGCAGTCCAAACCCTTTAGCGGGGGGGCCAAGAGATACGCAGTATTTT.

There are a few counts of this clonotype. The V and J genes are TRBV4-2 and TRBJ1-2; 10 nucleotides agree with TRBD1. This CDR3 is built from 14 residues. The germline V gene encodes CDR1 LGHNA and CDR2 YNFKEQ. The J segment lost 2 bases and the V segment lost 5 bases, leaving 2 bases of the junction unmatched. CDR3 loop: CASSGQGENYGYTF. The CDR3 region has the DNA TGTGCCAGCAGCGGACAGGGGGAAAACTATGGCTACACCTTC.

This clonotype appeared many times. This chain joins TRBV7-6 and TRBJ2-5, with 12 nucleotides matching TRBD2. Per the germline V gene, CDR1 is SGHVS and CDR2 is FNYEAQ. The CDR3 extends over 17 amino acids. V lost 2 bases and J lost 5; bases outside the gene matches: 9. In nucleotides, the CDR3 is TGTGCCAGCAGCTTATCTCCTAGCGGGGGGGCCCGGGAGACCCAGTACTTC. It encodes CASSLSPSGGARETQYF. Based on the CDR3 plus reference TRBV7-6 and TRBJ2-5, the full variable domain is GAGVSQSPRYKVTKRGQDVALRCDPISGHVSLYWYRQALGQGPEFLTYFNYEAQQDKSGLPNDRFSAERPEGSISTLTIQRTEQRDSAMYRCASSLSPSGGARETQYFGPGTRLLVL.

This clonotype was detected a few times. The chain employs TRBV12-3 or TRBV12-4 and TRBJ2-3; 14 positions agree with TRBD2. The V and J ends lost 5 bases and 2 bases, in that order; junction bases with no gene match: 6. This CDR3 is 17 amino acids long. CDR3 in DNA: TGTGCCAGCAGTGCAGGGACTAGCGGGGGTGACACAGATACGCAGTATTTT. It specifies CASSAGTSGGDTDTQYF.

The rearrangement joins TRBV6-1 to TRBJ2-3, with 7 bases lining up with TRBD1. V lost 7 bases and J lost 7; bases outside the gene matches: 14. Germline V CDR1 and CDR2: MNHNS, SASEGT. The CDR3 spans 15 residues. The CDR3 bases are TGTGCCAGCACCCAACAGGGGCCTGGGACACATACGCAGTATTTT. Its translation is CASTQQGPGTHTQYF.

V and J are TRBV5-1 and TRBJ2-3; TRBD2 agrees at 14 bases. The CDR3 is made up of 19 amino acids. Germline lookup yields CDR1 SGHRS and CDR2 YFSETQ. The trim removed 5 bases at V and 3 bases at J, leaving 14 bases unmatched. The CDR3 loop reads CASSPTGTSGGLGTDTQYF. DNA of the CDR3: TGCGCCAGCAGTCCAACCGGGACTAGCGGGGGCCTGGGTACAGATACGCAGTATTTT.

The chain uses TRBV7-2 and TRBJ2-3; D is ambiguous. The germline V and J ends were trimmed by 5 bases and 3 bases, with 12 bases remaining between them. Germline values: CDR1 SGHTA, CDR2 FQGNSA. The CDR3 spans 14 residues. The CDR3 loop is CASSLVAVTDTQYF. The CDR3 DNA follows: TGTGCCAGCAGCCTAGTGGCAGTTACAGATACGCAGTATTTT.

The chain links TRBV7-3 to TRBJ1-1, with D uncertain. The CDR3 loop spans 13 amino acids. CDR1 and CDR2 (germline): SGHTA, FQGTGA. Trimming stripped 4 bases from V and 1 base from J, with 7 bases between. The CDR3: CASSSTSNTEAFF. In DNA, the CDR3 is TGTGCCAGCAGCTCGACCTCGAACACTGAAGCTTTCTTT. Based on the CDR3 plus reference TRBV7-3 and TRBJ1-1, the full variable domain is GAGVSQTPSNKVTEKGKYVELRCDPISGHTALYWYRQSLGQGPEFLIYFQGTGAADDSGLPNDRFFAVRPEGSVSTLKIQRTERGDSAVYLCASSSTSNTEAFFGQGTRLTVV.

This clonotype was counted ten times or more. The chain employs TRBV5-1 and TRBJ1-6; 10 bases line up with TRBD1. The V segment lost 0 bases and the J segment 10 bases; nucleotides outside the gene matches: 13. CDR3 length: 18 residues. Germline V gene data show CDR1 as SGHRS and CDR2 as YFSETQ. CDR3 nucleotide sequence: TGCGCCAGCAGCTTGGCGGGACAGGGGACTTTGGGGAACTCACCCCTCCACTTT. This encodes CASSLAGQGTLGNSPLHF.

This clonotype was counted a few times. This chain uses TRBV7-3 with TRBJ2-5; 7 positions match TRBD1. After removal of 5 bases from V and 5 bases from J, the junction contained 11 bases not matched to a gene. Germline assignment: CDR1 SGHTA and CDR2 FQGTGA. This CDR3 comprises 15 residues. CDR3 nucleotide sequence: TGTGCCAGCAGCCCCCGTGGTCTGACAGGGGAGACCCAGTACTTC. This sequence encodes CASSPRGLTGETQYF. The full variable domain, with the rest looked up from reference TRBV7-3 and TRBJ2-5, is GAGVSQTPSNKVTEKGKYVELRCDPISGHTALYWYRQSLGQGPEFLIYFQGTGAADDSGLPNDRFFAVRPEGSVSTLKIQRTERGDSAVYLCASSPRGLTGETQYFGPGTRLLVL.

A few counts support this clonotype. This chain joins TRBV12-3 or TRBV12-4 and TRBJ2-1; 9 positions agree with TRBD1. Germline trimming cut 7 bases from V and 2 bases from J; bases unmatched to any gene: 3. The CDR3 contains 14 residues. DNA for the CDR3: TGTGCCAGCAAAGGGACAGGGACCTACAATGAGCAGTTCTTC. This codes for CASKGTGTYNEQFF.

The table lists this clonotype with a few counts. J is TRBJ1-2 and V is TRBV6-5, with D uncertain. V was shortened by 3 bases and J by 2 bases, with 4 bases between the two germline ends. This CDR3 region has 12 residues. CDR1 is MNHEY and CDR2 is SVGAGI in the germline V gene. CDR3 nucleotide sequence: TGTGCCAGCAGTTATCAAAACTATGGCTACACCTTC. This codes for CASSYQNYGYTF.

This clonotype was counted a few times. V usage is TRBV29-1 and J usage is TRBJ1-1; no definite D call. The CDR3 runs to 14 residues. The V gene's germline CDR1 is SQVTM and CDR2 ANQGSEA. The V end lost 2 bases, the J end lost 0 bases, and 10 bases lay between the germline ends. CDR3 coding DNA: TGCAGCGTTGAAACCGGCCGGGTGAACACTGAAGCTTTCTTT. This codes for CSVETGRVNTEAFF. Full variable domain (missing parts from reference TRBV29-1 and TRBJ1-1): SAVISQKPSRDICQRGTSLTIQCQVDSQVTMMFWYRQQPGQSLTLIATANQGSEATYESGFVIDKFPISRPNLTFSTLTVSNMSPEDSSIYLCSVETGRVNTEAFFGQGTRLTVV.

V gene TRBV24-1 combines with J gene TRBJ2-3, with 7 bases that match TRBD1. Germline CDR1 reads KGHDR; CDR2 reads SFDVKD. The CDR3 runs 15 residues. V was pared by 4 bases and J by 5 bases, with 8 bases of the junction left unmatched. The CDR3: CATSDGRGLGDTQYF. The CDR3 DNA reads as TGTGCCACCAGTGACGGCAGGGGGTTGGGAGATACGCAGTATTTT.